Below, 7 T cell receptor beta chains from the same sample are listed, as sequenced in a study of response to subunit inactivated influenza vaccine. TCRdb passed the RT-PCR reads through MiXCR, listing each CDR3 protein once. This sample yields a few hundred thousand distinct CDR3 sequences, of which approximately 14% are seen a single time; 11% belongs to the top ten. The sequencing here drew on PBMCs from blood, taken 12 days after vaccination. These TCRs come from a man between 45 and 60 years old who received an inactivated influenza vaccine.

In its sample, this clonotype was seen a few times. V usage is TRBV3-1 and J usage is TRBJ2-4, with D perhaps TRBD2 (5 bases). Trimming took 2 bases from V and 6 from J, leaving 5 bases between them. The CDR3 runs to 12 residues. Germline V lookup: CDR1 LGHDT, CDR2 YNNKEL (reference sequence). CDR3 DNA sequence: TGTGCCAGCAGCCAAAGCGGAAACATTCAGTACTTC. Translating gives CASSQSGNIQYF.

This clonotype was observed a few times. V is TRBV6-2 or TRBV6-3 and J is TRBJ2-7; TRBD2 might be the D (6 bases). The germline V gene encodes CDR1 MNHEY and CDR2 SVGEGT. The ends were cut back, 4 bases at V and 2 bases at J, with 9 bases in the middle. The CDR3 runs to 13 residues. The CDR3 sequence is CASSWAGTYEQYF. The DNA for the CDR3 is TGTGCCAGCAGTTGGGCGGGAACCTACGAGCAGTACTTC.

This chain uses TRBV20-1 with TRBJ1-5; D unclear. V lost 1 base and J 0 bases, leaving 13 bases between the germline ends. The length of the CDR3 is 16 residues. Germline V gives CDR1 DFQATT, CDR2 SNEGSKA (reference sequence). The CDR3 reads CSARVGNLNSNQPQHF. The DNA of the CDR3 is TGCAGTGCTAGAGTTGGAAACTTAAATAGCAATCAGCCCCAGCATTTT.

Only a few counts were recorded for this clonotype. The CDR3 sequence: CASSLGIGGGDQPQHF. The CDR3 DNA sequence: TGTGCCAGCAGTTTAGGAATCGGGGGCGGGGATCAGCCCCAGCATTTT. This sequence joins TRBV12-3 or TRBV12-4 and TRBJ1-5; D is perhaps TRBD1 (6 bases). This CDR3 is built from 16 residues. The V end lost 1 base, the J end lost 5 bases, and 15 bases lay between the germline ends.

The V gene is TRBV6-2 or TRBV6-3, the J gene TRBJ2-1, with D maybe TRBD2 (5 bases). Germline lookup yields CDR1 MNHEY and CDR2 SVGEGT. The CDR3 covers 15 residues. V was clipped by 5 bases and J by 4 bases, with 15 bases between them. The CDR3 sequence is CASSPASWYYNEQFF. The DNA of the CDR3 is TGTGCCAGCAGTCCAGCTAGCTGGTATTACAATGAGCAGTTCTTC.

The chain employs TRBV12-3 or TRBV12-4 and TRBJ2-5; 8 positions match TRBD2. This CDR3 contains 15 residues. The ends lost 3 bases at V and 6 bases at J; junction bases unmatched: 9. This CDR3 reads CASSFESGGAKTQYF. The CDR3 DNA follows: TGTGCCAGCAGTTTTGAGTCCGGGGGGGCGAAGACCCAGTACTTC.

This clonotype was seen at least ten times. This chain connects TRBV4-3 to TRBJ1-4; possible D gene TRBD1, 5 bases. CDR1 and CDR2 from the germline V gene are LGHNA and YSLEER. Deletions cut 0 bases from V and 14 bases from J, with 13 bases between. The CDR3 sequence is 13 residues long. The CDR3 coding sequence is TGCGCCAGCAGCCAAGATTCAGGGACCCAGCTGTTTTTT. This codes for CASSQDSGTQLFF.